Below are 21 T cell receptor beta chains sequenced from a single sample in a study of identical twins. Each CDR3 protein gets one entry after TCRdb re-called the 5' RACE reads with MiXCR. The sample consists of about 480,000 distinct CDR3 sequences, 13% to 15% of them appearing once. The same sample was also used in a study of yellow fever vaccine responses in identical twins.

What was sequenced was CD4+ T cells sorted from blood. Receptors were obtained from a woman younger than 30 in good health.

The chain couples TRBV20-1 to TRBJ2-1; D is perhaps TRBD1 (5 bases). CDR1 and CDR2 (germline): DFQATT, SNEGSKA (reference sequence). The ends were cut back, 2 bases at V and 0 bases at J, with 11 bases in the middle. The CDR3 spans 15 residues. The CDR3 protein is CSARTTASSYNEQFF. DNA for the CDR3: TGCAGTGCTAGAACGACAGCCTCCTCCTACAATGAGCAGTTCTTC.

The V and J genes are TRBV11-2 and TRBJ1-4; D is unclear. The V gene's germline CDR1 is SGHAT and CDR2 FQNNGV. The CDR3 has 15 residues. Trimming took off 5 bases at V and 6 bases at J, with 16 bases between the two ends. CDR3 region: CASSPGSTGDEKLFF. CDR3 sequence (DNA): TGTGCCAGCAGCCCGGGGTCAACCGGTGATGAAAAACTGTTTTTT.

This clonotype has at least ten counts. The genes are TRBV5-6 and TRBJ1-1; D call uncertain. The CDR3 has 13 amino acids. Looked up from germline, CDR1 is SGHDT and CDR2 is YYEEEE. The V end lost 0 bases, the J end lost 3 bases, and 6 bases lay between the germline ends. The CDR3 is CASSLARHTEAFF. For the CDR3, the DNA is TGTGCCAGCAGCTTGGCCAGGCACACTGAAGCTTTCTTT.

This clonotype was observed at least ten times. The V call is TRBV7-2, the J call TRBJ2-1, with D uncertain. CDR3 length: 11 residues. With 7 bases removed from V and 4 bases from J, the gap between germline ends came to 5 bases. The germline gives CDR1 SGHTA, CDR2 FQGNSA. CDR3 in DNA: TGTGCCAGCACCGTGTACAATGAGCAGTTCTTC. Protein sequence: CASTVYNEQFF.

This clonotype was counted only a few times. CDR3 region: CASSVRTSVRDEQFF. In nucleotides, the CDR3 is TGTGCCAGCAGCGTGCGGACTAGCGTAAGGGATGAGCAGTTCTTC. This rearrangement joins TRBV9 to TRBJ2-1, with TRBD2 identical over 9 bases. Germline V gene data show CDR1 as SGDLS and CDR2 as YYNGEE. The CDR3 loop spans 15 amino acids. The V gene end was trimmed by 2 bases and the J gene end by 8 bases; junction bases not matched to a gene: 8.

The chain recombines TRBV4-1 with TRBJ2-7; D call uncertain. This CDR3 contains 13 residues. V was shortened by 2 bases and J by 3 bases, with 8 bases between the two germline ends. Germline CDR1 reads MGHRA; CDR2 reads YSYEKL. This CDR3 is CASSQLQYYEQYF. Written as DNA, the CDR3 is TGCGCCAGCAGCCAATTACAGTACTACGAGCAGTACTTC.

This clonotype was seen more than once but under ten times. The chain combines TRBV28 with TRBJ2-7; 13 bases are a match to TRBD2. CDR3 size: 14 residues. Germline V gene lookup returns CDR1 MDHEN and CDR2 SYDVKM. V gave up 5 bases and J gave up 4 bases; unmatched junction bases: 2. In DNA, the CDR3 is TGTGCCAGCAGTGGGACTAGCGGGATATACGAGCAGTACTTC. Protein sequence: CASSGTSGIYEQYF.

The chain joins TRBV2 to TRBJ2-6; no clear D gene. Germline assignment: CDR1 SNHLY and CDR2 FYNNEI. The CDR3 has 17 amino acids. V lost 6 bases to trimming and J lost 0 bases, with 15 bases between them. DNA for the CDR3: TGTGCCAGCAGGGTCTCAGAGACCCACTCTGGGGCCAACGTCCTGACTTTC. It codes for CASRVSETHSGANVLTF.

This clonotype has only a few counts. The V gene is TRBV28, the J gene TRBJ2-3; D possibly corresponds to TRBD2 (6 bases). Trimming took off 8 bases at V and 0 bases at J, with 18 bases between the two ends. Per the germline V gene, CDR1 is MDHEN and CDR2 is SYDVKM. The CDR3 length is 16 residues. CDR3 sequence: CASPRSGGDSTDTQYF. Written as DNA, the CDR3 is TGTGCCAGCCCCCGGAGTGGCGGGGACAGCACAGATACGCAGTATTTT.

This clonotype was seen only a few times. CDR3 sequence: CASSPIPSVTGSQYF. The CDR3 DNA sequence: TGTGCCAGCTCACCAATCCCCAGCGTCACCGGGTCCCAGTACTTC. The rearrangement joins TRBV18 to TRBJ2-5; D unresolved. This CDR3 has 15 amino acids. CDR1 is KGHSH and CDR2 is LQKENI in the germline V gene. The ends were cut back, 2 bases at V and 9 bases at J, with 19 bases in the middle.

This clonotype has a handful of counts. The rearrangement links TRBV28 to TRBJ2-1, with 11 bases lining up with TRBD2. Losses at the gene ends were 5 bases for V and 1 base for J; bases not matched to a gene: 7. The CDR3 runs 17 residues. Germline V gene lookup returns CDR1 MDHEN and CDR2 SYDVKM. CDR3 loop: CASSLATSGVSYNEQFF. The CDR3 region has the DNA TGTGCCAGCAGTCTCGCGACTAGCGGGGTTTCCTACAATGAGCAGTTCTTC.

This chain uses TRBV9 with TRBJ2-2, with 10 positions matching TRBD2. CDR1 is SGDLS, CDR2 YYNGEE, per germline. V dropped 2 bases and J dropped 5; count of bases not matched to a gene: 9. The CDR3 is made up of 17 amino acids. CDR3 protein: CASSVAPTSGLTGELFF. DNA for the CDR3: TGTGCCAGCAGCGTGGCCCCGACTAGCGGGTTAACCGGGGAGCTGTTTTTT. Complete variable domain (other parts from reference TRBV9 and TRBJ2-2): DSGVTQTPKHLITATGQRVTLRCSPRSGDLSVYWYQQSLDQGLQFLIQYYNGEERAKGNILERFSAQQFPDLHSELNLSSLELGDSALYFCASSVAPTSGLTGELFFGEGSRLTVL.

The rearrangement uses TRBV20-1 and TRBJ2-1; 8 bases fit TRBD2. Looked up from germline, CDR1 is DFQATT and CDR2 is SNEGSKA (reference sequence). The CDR3 contains 15 residues. Unmatched junction bases numbered 11, after V lost 5 bases and J lost 5 bases. CDR3 amino acids: CSAPPSGGTHNEQFF. DNA of the CDR3: TGCAGTGCTCCGCCGAGCGGGGGCACCCACAATGAGCAGTTCTTC.

This clonotype turned up a few times. The chain employs TRBV10-3 and TRBJ2-2; D is perhaps TRBD1 (6 bases). Germline CDR1 ENHRY, CDR2 SYGVKD. The V end lost 4 bases, the J end lost 7 bases, and 19 bases lay between the germline ends. This CDR3 has 16 amino acids. CDR3 nucleotides: TGTGCCATCAGTGGGACCCAGGGGTTAGTGCTCGGGGAGCTGTTTTTT. It codes for CAISGTQGLVLGELFF.

This clonotype was detected only a few times. The chain recombines TRBV6-5 with TRBJ2-7; D might be TRBD1 (6 bases). This CDR3 is 15 amino acids long. V was pared by 0 bases and J by 3 bases, with 12 bases between. Germline V gene lookup returns CDR1 MNHEY and CDR2 SVGAGI. The CDR3 loop reads CASSYSTTGNYEQYF. For the CDR3, the DNA is TGTGCCAGCAGTTACTCGACAACAGGGAACTACGAGCAGTACTTC.

The chain couples TRBV6-1 to TRBJ2-7, with 14 bases that match TRBD2. CDR1 is MNHNS and CDR2 is SASEGT in the germline V gene. With V trimmed by 5 bases and J by 5 bases, 5 bases remained unmatched. The CDR3 runs 15 residues. CDR3 in DNA: TGTGCCAGCAGTCCGACTAGCGGGAGGGGGAACGAGCAGTACTTC. It yields the protein CASSPTSGRGNEQYF.

This clonotype has only a few counts. J is TRBJ2-1 and V is TRBV12-3 or TRBV12-4, with D perhaps TRBD1 (6 bases). The CDR3 totals 15 residues. V lost 6 bases, J lost 4 bases, and 16 bases lay in between. CDR3 bases: TGTGCCAGCAGACAACAACAGGGTTCTTACAATGAGCAGTTCTTC. This gives the protein CASRQQQGSYNEQFF.

At least ten counts were recorded for this clonotype. The chain is built from TRBV3-1 and TRBJ2-7, with D uncertain. This CDR3 spans 11 amino acids. Trimming stripped 4 bases from V and 7 bases from J, with 8 bases between. The germline gives CDR1 LGHDT, CDR2 YNNKEL (reference sequence). In DNA form, the CDR3 reads TGTGCCAGCAGCCGACTTGAGGAGCAGTACTTC. Translated, it gives CASSRLEEQYF.

This rearrangement joins TRBV28 to TRBJ2-7; 12 positions agree with TRBD2. The V and J ends lost 5 bases and 4 bases, in that order; junction bases with no gene match: 6. The germline V gene has CDR1 MDHEN and CDR2 SYDVKM. The CDR3 has 15 amino acids. The CDR3 DNA follows: TGTGCCAGCAGTCCATGGACTAGCGGGACGTACGAGCAGTACTTC. It yields the protein CASSPWTSGTYEQYF.

This clonotype was counted a few times. The chain couples TRBV10-3 to TRBJ2-5, with a weak D call TRBD2 (5 bases). Germline assignment: CDR1 ENHRY and CDR2 SYGVKD. The CDR3 sequence is 16 residues long. Trimming took off 3 bases at V and 0 bases at J, with 14 bases between the two ends. CDR3 residues: CAISDLGSGNQETQYF. The CDR3 DNA reads as TGTGCCATCAGTGATTTAGGATCCGGGAACCAAGAGACCCAGTACTTC.

The chain has TRBV29-1 and TRBJ2-3; D may be TRBD1 or TRBD2 (5 bases each). The CDR3 has 15 amino acids. The V end lost 6 bases, the J end lost 1 base, and 17 bases lay between the germline ends. Looked up from germline, CDR1 is SQVTM and CDR2 is ANQGSEA. The CDR3 sequence: CSVTPLGERTDTQYF. The DNA of the CDR3 is TGCAGCGTCACCCCGCTGGGGGAACGCACAGATACGCAGTATTTT.